Following are 28 T cell receptor beta chains from one sample sequenced in a study of blood T cell repertoires in COVID-19. Generated by immunoSEQ multiplex PCR, the TCRdb table keeps only in-frame clones and is missing some. The data contain about 180,000 clones, around 83% of them singletons. The sequencing sample was made of peripheral blood. The receptors come from a woman between 70 and 85 years old with COVID-19, enrolled during active disease.

This chain joins TRBV2 and TRBJ1-5, with TRBD1 as a possible D gene (6 bases). This CDR3 is built from 17 residues. The V gene's germline CDR1 is SNHLY and CDR2 FYNNEI. Between the trimmed V and J ends, which lost 6 bases and 0 bases, there was a span of 18 bases. Here the CDR3 DNA reads TGTGCCAGCAGCGAACAGGGTCCGGCTTATAGCAATCAGCCCCAGCATTTT. This encodes CASSEQGPAYSNQPQHF.

The chain recombines TRBV27 with TRBJ2-1; a possible D gene is TRBD2 (6 bases). The V end lost 8 bases, the J end lost 8 bases, and 16 bases lay between the germline ends. Germline CDR1 is MNHEY and CDR2 is SMNVEV (reference sequence). The CDR3 length is 13 residues. In nucleotides, the CDR3 is TGTGCCAGCCGACGGGACTTGGGGGATGAGCAGTTCTTC. Its translation: CASRRDLGDEQFF.

J is TRBJ1-1 and V is TRBV4-1, with D possibly being TRBD1 (5 bases). The CDR3 loop spans 15 amino acids. Germline loops: CDR1 MGHRA, CDR2 YSYEKL. V dropped 3 bases and J dropped 2 bases, with 13 bases sitting between them. In DNA form, the CDR3 reads TGCGCCAGCAGCCAGAAGGAGACAGCTAACACTGAAGCTTTCTTT. It codes for CASSQKETANTEAFF.

The chain recombines TRBV6-6 with TRBJ2-7; D might be TRBD1 (6 bases). This CDR3 spans 13 amino acids. CDR1 and CDR2 from the germline V gene are MNHNY and SVGAGI (reference sequence). V was clipped by 2 bases and J by 3 bases, with 8 bases between them. The CDR3 coding sequence is TGTGCCAGCAGTTACGGACAGCTCTACGAGCAGTACTTC. This codes for CASSYGQLYEQYF.

The rearrangement uses TRBV9 and TRBJ1-2, with TRBD1 matching 10 bases. The J segment lost 7 bases and the V segment lost 3 bases, leaving 9 bases of the junction unmatched. Germline V lookup: CDR1 SGDLS, CDR2 YYNGEE. The CDR3 contains 15 residues. The CDR3 here is CASSAHLGQGSGYTF. Here the CDR3 DNA reads TGTGCCAGCAGCGCCCATCTGGGACAGGGGAGTGGCTACACCTTC. Supplemented by reference TRBV9 and TRBJ1-2, the full variable domain reads DSGVTQTPKHLITATGQRVTLRCSPRSGDLSVYWYQQSLDQGLQFLIQYYNGEERAKGNILERFSAQQFPDLHSELNLSSLELGDSALYFCASSAHLGQGSGYTFGSGTRLTVV.

The chain links TRBV10-3 to TRBJ2-7; possibly TRBD1 for D (5 bases). Between the trimmed V and J ends, which lost 0 bases and 1 base, there was a span of 10 bases. The CDR3 has 15 residues. Germline V lookup: CDR1 ENHRY, CDR2 SYGVKD. This CDR3 reads CAISESGRVSYEQYF. CDR3 nucleotides: TGTGCCATCAGTGAGTCAGGCAGGGTGTCCTACGAGCAGTACTTC.

The rearrangement links TRBV5-1 to TRBJ1-1; no clear D. Trimming shortened V by 4 bases and J by 1 base, and 8 bases separated the two germline ends. CDR3 length equals 13 residues. CDR1 SGHRS and CDR2 YFSETQ come from the germline V gene. CDR3 in DNA: TGCGCCAGCAGCGTGGCCGGGAACACTGAAGCTTTCTTT. Translation: CASSVAGNTEAFF.

There are a few counts of this clone. CDR3 residues: CASSFHSFRTPTETQYF. CDR3 bases: TGTGCCAGCAGCTTCCATTCGTTTAGAACCCCCACAGAGACCCAGTACTTC. This chain joins TRBV7-2 and TRBJ2-5; D not certain. V was cut by 3 bases and J by 4 bases, with 21 bases left in between. The CDR3 is 17 residues long. The V gene's germline CDR1 is SGHTA and CDR2 FQGNSA.

In nucleotides, the CDR3 is TGTGCCAGCAGTTACGGAGGAGTTAATCAGCCCCAGCATTTT. Its protein product is CASSYGGVNQPQHF. This sequence joins TRBV6-5 and TRBJ1-5, with unresolved D. The CDR3 runs to 14 residues. The ends were cut back, 2 bases at V and 4 bases at J, with 9 bases in the middle. The germline V gene has CDR1 MNHEY and CDR2 SVGAGI.

This clone came up once. V and J are TRBV2 and TRBJ2-5; D call uncertain. CDR3 size: 13 residues. The V and J ends lost 6 bases and 2 bases respectively, with 10 bases between them. Germline CDR1 is SNHLY and CDR2 is FYNNEI. The chain's CDR3 is CASRKERQETQYF. The CDR3 nucleotides are TGTGCCAGCAGAAAGGAGAGACAAGAGACCCAGTACTTC.

The V and J genes are TRBV7-9 and TRBJ1-4; D perhaps matches TRBD1 (5 bases). Per germline, CDR1 SEHNR and CDR2 FQNEAQ (reference sequence). V lost 6 bases and J lost 8, with 22 bases in between. This CDR3 has 16 residues. The chain's CDR3 is CASSTPGGGKFEKLFF. CDR3 nucleotides: TGTGCCAGCAGTACACCGGGGGGAGGGAAATTCGAAAAACTGTTTTTT.

The gene calls are TRBV20-1 and TRBJ1-1; no reliable D call. This CDR3 has 11 amino acids. Germline V gene lookup returns CDR1 DFQATT and CDR2 SNEGSKA (reference sequence). Trimming took off 5 bases at V and 7 bases at J, with 11 bases between the two ends. Here the CDR3 reads CSASGPIEAFF. The DNA for the CDR3 is TGCAGTGCTTCGGGTCCAATTGAAGCTTTCTTT.

This sequence joins TRBV2 and TRBJ2-7, with D unresolved. The CDR3 has 11 amino acids. Trimming removed 8 bases from V and 9 bases from J, with 14 bases in between. CDR1 is SNHLY and CDR2 is FYNNEI in the germline V gene. Here the CDR3 DNA reads TGTGCCAGCCTCAATAGCCTGGGGCAGTACTTC. Translation gives CASLNSLGQYF.

The chain recombines TRBV7-9 with TRBJ2-7, with 13 bases lining up with TRBD2. V dropped 5 bases and J dropped 3; count of bases not matched to a gene: 4. The CDR3 length is 15 residues. From germline, CDR1 is SEHNR and CDR2 FQNEAQ (reference sequence). The CDR3 is CASSPWTSGSYEQYF. The CDR3 DNA sequence: TGTGCCAGCAGCCCGTGGACTAGCGGGAGCTACGAGCAGTACTTC.

The V and J genes are TRBV19 and TRBJ1-1; TRBD1 aligns across 9 bases. The V and J ends lost 8 bases and 4 bases, in that order; junction bases with no gene match: 11. The germline V gene encodes CDR1 LNHDA and CDR2 SQIVND (reference sequence). The CDR3 is 15 residues long. This CDR3 reads CASQTPQTGGTEAFF. As DNA, the CDR3 is TGTGCCAGTCAAACCCCTCAGACAGGGGGCACTGAAGCTTTCTTT.

J is TRBJ2-7 and V is TRBV19; 7 bases line up with TRBD1. V shed 8 bases and J 5 bases; nucleotides not matched to a gene: 3. CDR3 length: 11 amino acids. Germline-derived CDR1 and CDR2 are LNHDA and SQIVND (reference sequence). As DNA, the CDR3 is TGTGCCAGTGTTGACAGGGACGAGCAGTACTTC. Protein product: CASVDRDEQYF.

The genes are TRBV6-5 and TRBJ2-1; 11 bases fit TRBD2. CDR3 length: 15 amino acids. J lost 9 bases, V lost 3 bases, and 7 bases had no gene match. In germline, CDR1 is MNHEY, CDR2 SVGAGI. CDR3 coding DNA: TGTGCCAGCAGTTATACGGCTAGCGGGAGGTTTGAGCAGTTCTTC. Translating gives CASSYTASGRFEQFF.

The V call is TRBV9, the J call TRBJ2-3, with a tentative D call TRBD1 (6 bases). V gave up 3 bases and J gave up 10 bases, with 15 bases separating them. The CDR3 totals 13 residues. Germline CDR1 is SGDLS and CDR2 is YYNGEE. The chain's CDR3 is CASSETVAGAQYF. In DNA form, the CDR3 reads TGTGCCAGCAGCGAAACTGTAGCAGGGGCGCAGTATTTT.

The gene calls are TRBV7-2 and TRBJ2-1, with D unclear. The ends were cut back, 2 bases at V and 10 bases at J, with 9 bases in the middle. There are 12 residues in the CDR3. Germline V lookup: CDR1 SGHTA, CDR2 FQGNSA. The CDR3 DNA is TGTGCCAGCAGCTTAATTCGGTTGGAGCAGTTCTTC. Its translation: CASSLIRLEQFF. The whole variable domain, remainder taken from reference TRBV7-2 and TRBJ2-1, is GAGVSQSPSNKVTEKGKDVELRCDPISGHTALYWYRQSLGQGLEFLIYFQGNSAPDKSGLPSDRFSAERTGGSVSTLTIQRTQQEDSAVYLCASSLIRLEQFFGPGTRLTVL.

The chain carries TRBV5-1 and TRBJ1-1; unclear D gene. From germline, CDR1 is SGHRS and CDR2 YFSETQ. This CDR3 region has 13 residues. Trimming removed 2 bases at V and 1 base at J, with 6 bases between. CDR3: CASSFNGNTEAFF. In nucleotides, the CDR3 is TGCGCCAGCAGCTTTAACGGGAACACTGAAGCTTTCTTT.

The chain has TRBV30 and TRBJ1-2, with 7 bases fitting TRBD1. V gave up 5 bases and J gave up 8 bases; unmatched junction bases: 8. The CDR3 runs 12 residues. CDR1 is GTSNPN, CDR2 SVGIG, per germline (reference sequence). For the CDR3, the DNA is TGTGCCTGGGTCGACAGGGCGGAGGGCTACACCTTC. It is translated as CAWVDRAEGYTF.

In nucleotides, the CDR3 is TGTGCCAGCAGCCAAGATCGGGGTTCGTCCGAAGCTTTCTTT. Encoded protein: CASSQDRGSSEAFF. The V gene is TRBV3-1 (or the pseudogene TRBV3-2), the J gene TRBJ1-1; D is ambiguous. V lost 0 bases to trimming and J lost 8 bases, with 13 bases between them. There are 14 residues in the CDR3. CDR1 is LGHDT and CDR2 is YNNKEL in the germline V gene (reference sequence).

The CDR3 DNA follows: TGTGCCAGCTCCTTTTACGGGACAGGACACCAAGAGACCCAGTACTTC. It yields the protein CASSFYGTGHQETQYF. The V call is TRBV7-2, the J call TRBJ2-5; 8 bases align to TRBD1. Germline CDR1 reads SGHTA; CDR2 reads FQGNSA. The CDR3 covers 16 residues. V dropped 8 bases and J dropped 0; count of bases not matched to a gene: 11.

The chain links TRBV11-2 to TRBJ1-2; D uncertain. Germline CDR1 and CDR2: SGHAT and FQNNGV. V shed 3 bases and J shed 0 bases, with 8 bases lying between them. The CDR3 consists of 14 residues. The CDR3 here is CASSFGFTNYGYTF. The CDR3 nucleotides are TGTGCCAGCAGCTTCGGGTTTACTAACTATGGCTACACCTTC.

J is TRBJ2-2 and V is TRBV30; 11 bases agree with TRBD1. There are 13 residues in the CDR3. V trimming: 5 bases; J trimming: 6 bases; junction bases outside the gene matches: 2. Germline values: CDR1 GTSNPN, CDR2 SVGIG (reference sequence). CDR3 sequence reads: CAWGTGGAGELFF. The CDR3 nucleotides are TGTGCCTGGGGGACAGGGGGGGCCGGGGAGCTGTTTTTT.

This clone was counted a few times. V gene TRBV28 combines with J gene TRBJ1-5, with TRBD1 matching over 11 bases. This CDR3 region has 17 residues. After removal of 5 bases from V and 5 bases from J, the junction contained 11 bases not matched to a gene. From germline, CDR1 is MDHEN and CDR2 SYDVKM. For the CDR3, the DNA is TGTGCCAGCAGTCCGCGGATCCGGGACAGGGGGGATCAGCCCCAGCATTTT. It codes for CASSPRIRDRGDQPQHF.

In this sample, this clone turned up once. The gene calls are TRBV28 and TRBJ2-7; 9 bases match TRBD2. CDR1 is MDHEN and CDR2 is SYDVKM in the germline V gene. V trimming: 2 bases; J trimming: 6 bases; junction bases outside the gene matches: 5. The CDR3 has 14 amino acids. DNA of the CDR3: TGTGCCAGCAGTTTACTTTTGCGGGAGGGCGAGCAGTACTTC. Its translation is CASSLLLREGEQYF.

This chain joins TRBV6-1 and TRBJ2-1, with D possibly matching TRBD2 (6 bases). The CDR3 runs 16 residues. CDR1 is MNHNS and CDR2 is SASEGT in the germline V gene. V was trimmed by 2 bases and J by 9 bases, leaving 20 bases between them. The CDR3 loop reads CASSEQLRLGGVEQFF. As DNA, the CDR3 is TGTGCCAGCAGTGAACAATTGAGACTAGGAGGCGTTGAGCAGTTCTTC.